Below are 2 T cell receptor beta chains sequenced from a single sample in a study of breast tumors, draining lymph nodes, adjacent tissues. Each CDR3 protein gets one entry after TCRdb re-called the multiplex PCR reads with MiXCR. The table has about 13,000 distinct CDR3 sequences, approximately 62% seen once. Sequencing was done on a sample of tumor-adjacent breast tissue. These TCRs come from a female donor with breast cancer. Some clones in this sample may be carry-over from other donors' samples.

This chain joins TRBV19 and TRBJ2-1; 9 nucleotides match TRBD1. The J segment lost 4 bases and the V segment lost 4 bases, leaving 2 bases of the junction unmatched. Germline V gives CDR1 LNHDA, CDR2 SQIVND (reference sequence). The length of the CDR3 is 14 residues. The CDR3 DNA sequence: TGTGCCAGTAGTACCGGGACAGGGTACAATGAGCAGTTCTTC. Protein: CASSTGTGYNEQFF. Supplemented by reference TRBV19 and TRBJ2-1, the full variable domain reads DGGITQSPKYLFRKEGQNVTLSCEQNLNHDAMYWYRQDPGQGLRLIYYSQIVNDFQKGDIAEGYSVSREKKESFPLTVTSAQKNPTAFYLCASSTGTGYNEQFFGPGTRLTVL.

The V call is TRBV20-1, the J call TRBJ2-7, with TRBD1 matching over 7 bases. CDR1 DFQATT and CDR2 SNEGSKA come from the germline V gene (reference sequence). The CDR3 has 12 residues. V gave up 8 bases and J gave up 2 bases; unmatched junction bases: 6. The CDR3 DNA follows: TGCAGTACTCTAGGGACAGCCTACGAGCAGTACTTC. Its translation is CSTLGTAYEQYF.